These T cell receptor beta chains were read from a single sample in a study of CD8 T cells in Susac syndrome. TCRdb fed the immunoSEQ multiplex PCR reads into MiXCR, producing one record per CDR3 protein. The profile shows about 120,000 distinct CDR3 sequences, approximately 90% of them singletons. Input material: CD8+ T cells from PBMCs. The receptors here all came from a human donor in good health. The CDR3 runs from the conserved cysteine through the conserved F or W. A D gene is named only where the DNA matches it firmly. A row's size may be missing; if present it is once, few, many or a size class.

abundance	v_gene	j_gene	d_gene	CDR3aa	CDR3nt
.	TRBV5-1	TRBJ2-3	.	CASSLAPSLSTDTQYF	TGCGCCAGCAGCTTGGCCCCATCTCTATCCACAGATACGCAGTATTTT
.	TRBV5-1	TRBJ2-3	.	CASSSHRERGTDTQYF	TGCGCCAGCAGCTCCCACAGGGAAAGGGGCACAGATACGCAGTATTTT
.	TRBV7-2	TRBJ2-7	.	CASSYGGDEQYF	TGTGCCAGCAGCTACGGCGGGGACGAGCAGTACTTC
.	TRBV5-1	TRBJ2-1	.	CATAISYNEQFF	TGCGCCACTGCGATATCCTACAATGAGCAGTTCTTC
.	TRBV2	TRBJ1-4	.	CASSGAGDEKLFF	TGTGCCAGCAGTGGGGCCGGAGATGAAAAACTGTTTTTT
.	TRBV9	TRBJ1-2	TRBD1	CASSVEGAGYGYTF	TGTGCCAGCAGCGTAGAGGGGGCAGGCTATGGCTACACCTTC
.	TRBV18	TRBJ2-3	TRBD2	CASSPGASGNTDTQYF	TGTGCCAGCTCACCCGGCGCTAGCGGAAACACAGATACGCAGTATTTT
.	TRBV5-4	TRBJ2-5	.	CASSLGGYQETQYF	TGTGCCAGCAGCTTGGGGGGCTACCAAGAGACCCAGTACTTC
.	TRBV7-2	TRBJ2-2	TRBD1	CASSLGVGTGNTGELFF	TGTGCCAGCAGCTTAGGTGTCGGGACAGGGAACACCGGGGAGCTGTTTTTT
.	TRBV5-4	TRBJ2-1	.	CASSLPGGYNEQFF	TGTGCCAGCAGCTTACCGGGCGGCTACAATGAGCAGTTCTTC
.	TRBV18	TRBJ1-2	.	CASSPNTGYGYTF	TGTGCCAGCTCACCGAATACAGGCTATGGCTACACCTTC
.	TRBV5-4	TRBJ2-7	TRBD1	CASMEQGIYEQYF	TGTGCCAGCATGGAACAGGGGATCTACGAGCAGTACTTC
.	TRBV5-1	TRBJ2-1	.	CASSLGPVSGLAYNEQFF	TGCGCCAGCAGCTTGGGACCTGTGTCGGGGTTAGCCTACAATGAGCAGTTCTTC
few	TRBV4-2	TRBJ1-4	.	CASSQDSSANEKLFF	TGTGCCAGCAGCCAAGATTCTTCGGCTAATGAAAAACTGTTTTTT
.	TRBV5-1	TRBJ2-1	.	CASSADGGQSYNEQFF	TGCGCCAGCAGCGCCGACGGGGGGCAGTCCTACAATGAGCAGTTCTTC
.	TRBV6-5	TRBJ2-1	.	CASSYLAAAEDNEQFF	TGTGCCAGCAGTTACTTAGCGGCAGCGGAGGACAATGAGCAGTTCTTC
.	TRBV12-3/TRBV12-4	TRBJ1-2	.	CASSLLARGYTF	TGTGCCAGCAGTTTGTTGGCGCGTGGCTACACCTTC
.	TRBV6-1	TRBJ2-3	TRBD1	CASVPRGQSTDTQYF	TGTGCCAGCGTACCTCGGGGACAGAGCACAGATACGCAGTATTTT
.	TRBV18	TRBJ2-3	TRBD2	CASSGGSGTDTQYF	TGTGCCAGCTCGGGGGGGTCCGGCACAGATACGCAGTATTTT
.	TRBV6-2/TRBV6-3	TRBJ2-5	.	CASSFPTQETQYF	TGTGCCAGCAGTTTCCCGACCCAAGAGACCCAGTACTTC
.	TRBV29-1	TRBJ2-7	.	CSVAGRSGNEQYF	TGCAGCGTTGCCGGAAGGTCGGGAAACGAGCAGTACTTC
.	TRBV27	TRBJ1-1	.	CASSLGRRGTEAFF	TGTGCCAGCAGTTTGGGCAGGCGGGGCACTGAAGCTTTCTTT
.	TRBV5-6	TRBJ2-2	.	CASSLGRWSGELFF	TGTGCCAGCAGCTTGGGCCGTTGGTCGGGGGAGCTGTTTTTT
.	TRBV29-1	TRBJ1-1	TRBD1	CSVEPGQEAFF	TGCAGCGTTGAACCGGGACAGGAAGCTTTCTTT
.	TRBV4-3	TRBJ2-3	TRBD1	CASSQGPTRDRGTDTQYF	TGCGCCAGCAGCCAAGGCCCTACAAGGGACAGGGGCACAGATACGCAGTATTTT
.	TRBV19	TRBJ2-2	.	CASHQGGTIGTGELFF	TGTGCCAGCCACCAGGGCGGGACAATAGGAACCGGGGAGCTGTTTTTT
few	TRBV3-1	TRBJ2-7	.	CASSEGAGLGSYEQYF	TGTGCCAGCAGCGAAGGGGCCGGGTTGGGCTCCTACGAGCAGTACTTC
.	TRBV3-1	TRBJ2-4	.	CASSHGDAGWYF	TGTGCCAGCAGCCACGGGGACGCCGGGTGGTACTTC
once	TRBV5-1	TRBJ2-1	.	CASSFGDRGSYNEQFF	TGCGCCAGCAGCTTTGGGGACCGAGGCTCCTACAATGAGCAGTTCTTC